This TCR beta chain was documented in a study of blood T cell repertoires in COVID-19. Sequencing was performed with immunoSEQ multiplex PCR; in TCRdb, only in-frame clones are kept and a portion is missing. The sample has about 240,000 clones; just under 85% are singletons. The CDR3 loop spans 13 amino acids. CDR1 MNHEY and CDR2 SVGAGI come from the germline V gene. With V trimmed by 5 bases and J by 2 bases, 1 base remained unmatched. The chain has TRBV6-5 and TRBJ2-7; 9 bases fit TRBD1. The TCR comes from a woman older than 75 with acute or convalescent COVID-19. Material for sequencing was peripheral blood. CDR3 amino acids: CASSRTGAYEQYF. CDR3 DNA sequence: TGTGCCAGCAGTCGGACAGGGGCCTACGAGCAGTACTTC.